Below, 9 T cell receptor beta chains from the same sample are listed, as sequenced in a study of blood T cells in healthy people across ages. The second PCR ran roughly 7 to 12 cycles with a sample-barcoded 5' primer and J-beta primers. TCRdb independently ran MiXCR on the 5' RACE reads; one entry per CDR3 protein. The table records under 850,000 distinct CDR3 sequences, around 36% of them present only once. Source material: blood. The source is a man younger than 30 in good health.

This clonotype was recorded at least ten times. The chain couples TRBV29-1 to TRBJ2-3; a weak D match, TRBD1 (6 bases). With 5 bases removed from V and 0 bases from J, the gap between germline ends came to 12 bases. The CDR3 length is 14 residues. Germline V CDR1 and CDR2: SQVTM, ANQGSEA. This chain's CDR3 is CSVILTGSTDTQYF. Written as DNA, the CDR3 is TGCAGCGTTATCCTGACAGGTAGCACAGATACGCAGTATTTT.

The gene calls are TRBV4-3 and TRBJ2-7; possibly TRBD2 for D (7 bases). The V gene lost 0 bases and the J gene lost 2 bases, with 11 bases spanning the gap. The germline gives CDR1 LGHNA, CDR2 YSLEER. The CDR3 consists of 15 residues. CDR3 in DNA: TGCGCCAGCAGCCAAGATGGGGGGGCGACCTACGAGCAGTACTTC. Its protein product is CASSQDGGATYEQYF.

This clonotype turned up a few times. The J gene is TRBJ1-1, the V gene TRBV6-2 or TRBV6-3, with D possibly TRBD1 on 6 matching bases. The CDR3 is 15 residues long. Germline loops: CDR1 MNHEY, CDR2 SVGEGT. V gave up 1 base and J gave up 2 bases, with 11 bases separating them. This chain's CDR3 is CASSYWGTSNTEAFF. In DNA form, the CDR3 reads TGTGCCAGCAGTTACTGGGGGACATCTAACACTGAAGCTTTCTTT.

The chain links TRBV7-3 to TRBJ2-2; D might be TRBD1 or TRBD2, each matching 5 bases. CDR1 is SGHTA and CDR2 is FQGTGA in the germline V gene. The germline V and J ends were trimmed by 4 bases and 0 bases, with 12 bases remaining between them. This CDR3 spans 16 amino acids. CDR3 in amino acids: CASSSGTLANTGELFF. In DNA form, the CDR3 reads TGTGCCAGCAGCTCCGGGACGCTAGCGAACACCGGGGAGCTGTTTTTT.

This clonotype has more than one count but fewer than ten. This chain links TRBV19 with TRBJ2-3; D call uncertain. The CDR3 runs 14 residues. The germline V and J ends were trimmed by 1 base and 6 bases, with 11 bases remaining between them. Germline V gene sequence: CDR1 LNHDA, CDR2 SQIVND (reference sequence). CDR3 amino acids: CASSIGPSVDTQYF. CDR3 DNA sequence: TGTGCCAGTAGTATAGGACCGAGCGTGGATACGCAGTATTTT.

The CDR3, as DNA: TGTGCCAGCAGCTCCACTACAGTCTACGAGCAGTACTTC. Its translation: CASSSTTVYEQYF. The J gene is TRBJ2-4, the V gene TRBV6-6; D is unresolved. Gene TRBJ2-7 matches the end of the DNA better, so the J call may be wrong. In germline, CDR1 is MNHNY, CDR2 SVGAGI (reference sequence). This CDR3 spans 13 amino acids.

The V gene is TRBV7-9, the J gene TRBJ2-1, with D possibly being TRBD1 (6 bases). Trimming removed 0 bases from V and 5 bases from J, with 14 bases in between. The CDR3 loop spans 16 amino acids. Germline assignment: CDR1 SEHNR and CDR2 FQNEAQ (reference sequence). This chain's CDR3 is CASSLARGHGNNEQFF. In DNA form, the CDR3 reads TGTGCCAGCAGCTTAGCTCGGGGACACGGTAACAATGAGCAGTTCTTC.

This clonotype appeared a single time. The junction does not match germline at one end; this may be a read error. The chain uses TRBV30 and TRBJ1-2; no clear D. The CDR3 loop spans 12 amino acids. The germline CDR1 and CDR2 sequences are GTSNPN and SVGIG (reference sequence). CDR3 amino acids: CVWSLTGYGYTF. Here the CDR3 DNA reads TGTGTCTGGAGTTTAACCGGATATGGCTACACCTTC. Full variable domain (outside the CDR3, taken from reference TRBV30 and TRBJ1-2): SQTIHQWPATLVQPVGSPLSLECTVEGTSNPNLYWYRQAAGRGLQLLFYSVGIGQISSEVPQNLSASRPQDRQFILSSKKLLLSDSGFYLCVWSLTGYGYTFGSGTRLTVV.

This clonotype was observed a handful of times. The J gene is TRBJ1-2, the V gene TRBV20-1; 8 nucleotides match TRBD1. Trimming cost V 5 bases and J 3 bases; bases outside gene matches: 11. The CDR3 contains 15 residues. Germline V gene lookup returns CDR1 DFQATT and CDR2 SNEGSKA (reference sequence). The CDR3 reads CSARSTGGADYGYTF. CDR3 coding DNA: TGCAGTGCTCGCTCAACAGGGGGGGCCGACTATGGCTACACCTTC.